This T cell receptor beta chain came from a study of T cells in Graves' hyperthyroidism and ophthalmopathy. This clonotype came up many times. Its target is not known. The CDR3 contains 16 residues. Between the trimmed V and J ends, which lost 5 bases and 2 bases, there was a span of 16 bases. Germline-derived CDR1 and CDR2 are SGHTA and FQGNSA. The study's findings and limits: Most thyroid clonotypes expanded above 0.001 appeared in blood too. A model of 13 V-J pairs discriminated ophthalmopathy from stable hyperthyroidism.

TCR beta CDR3 sequences were amplified from RNA transcripts. The HTBI primer set served for first-round RT-PCR of the TCR CDR3. TCRdb called the multiplex PCR reads again in MiXCR, with one record for every CDR3 protein. The sample consists of approximately 400,000 distinct CDR3 sequences, about 25% of them appearing once. Not enrolled were patients with uncontrolled infection, other autoimmune disease, pregnancy or lactation. V is TRBV7-2 and J is TRBJ2-1; no clear D. The sequenced sample consisted of blood. The sequence was obtained from a man aged 50 to 60 with Graves' hyperthyroidism. The CDR3 sequence: CASSAGRMLAYNEQFF. In DNA, the CDR3 is TGTGCCAGCAGCGCCGGACGGATGCTTGCCTACAATGAGCAGTTCTTC. Drawing the rest from reference TRBV7-2 and TRBJ2-1, the complete variable domain is GAGVSQSPSNKVTEKGKDVELRCDPISGHTALYWYRQSLGQGLEFLIYFQGNSAPDKSGLPSDRFSAERTGGSVSTLTIQRTQQEDSAVYLCASSAGRMLAYNEQFFGPGTRLTVL.